This entry describes one T cell receptor (beta chain). Looked up from germline, CDR1 is ENHRY and CDR2 is SYGVKD. The CDR3 consists of 15 residues. V shed 0 bases and J shed 0 bases, with 5 bases lying between them. Clones were read by immunoSEQ multiplex PCR, and TCRdb kept only the in-frame ones, dropping some. The sample holds approximately 150,000 clones; roughly 88% are singletons and the top ten take about 15%. The sample is drawn from a study of blood T cell repertoires in COVID-19. V usage is TRBV10-3 and J usage is TRBJ1-4, with D unclear. The receptor comes from a man in his forties or fifties who had recovered from COVID-19. Material for sequencing was PBMCs or T cells enriched from blood (not recorded which). CDR3 bases: TGTGCCATCAGTGAGTCGAGGCCAACTAATGAAAAACTGTTTTTT. Its protein product is CAISESRPTNEKLFF.